Shown below are 26 T cell receptor beta chains from a single sample sequenced in a study of a mutant IDH1 vaccine in newly diagnosed glioma. Their cognate antigens are unknown. Method: immunoSEQ multiplex PCR; TCRdb's copy keeps in-frame clones and lacks some. The sample consists of about 37,000 clones, roughly four fifths of them appearing once. Time point described: week 5, during vaccination. One vaccine dose held 300 ug of mutant IDH1 20-mer peptide and came with topical imiquimod. The input for sequencing was PBMCs, taken from a glioma patient whose treatment included an IDH1 peptide vaccine. All receptors come from a man aged 30-40 years with glioma.

The chain has TRBV5-6 and TRBJ1-5, with 11 bases aligning to TRBD1. J gave up 9 bases and V 1 base, and 6 bases lay outside the gene matches. This CDR3 is built from 15 residues. From germline, CDR1 is SGHDT and CDR2 YYEEEE. CDR3 DNA: TGTGCCAGCAGCTTGAGGACAGGGGGCCTTGGGCCCCAGCATTTT. This sequence encodes CASSLRTGGLGPQHF. Variable domain in full (rest from reference TRBV5-6 and TRBJ1-5): DAGVTQSPTHLIKTRGQQVTLRCSPKSGHDTVSWYQQALGQGPQFIFQYYEEEERQRGNFPDRFSGHQFPNYSSELNVNALLLGDSALYLCASSLRTGGLGPQHFGDGTRLSIL.

The rearrangement uses TRBV29-1 and TRBJ2-3; D not resolved. V was shortened by 2 bases and J by 7 bases, with 13 bases between the two germline ends. The CDR3 consists of 13 residues. Germline V CDR1 and CDR2: SQVTM, ANQGSEA. CDR3 loop: CSVEIDGRYTQYF. CDR3 sequence (DNA): TGCAGCGTTGAAATAGACGGACGATATACGCAGTATTTT.

V is TRBV4-1 and J is TRBJ2-3, with D unresolved. CDR1 and CDR2 from the germline V gene are MGHRA and YSYEKL. Trimming removed 5 bases from V and 0 bases from J, with 15 bases in between. This CDR3 is 16 amino acids long. Written as DNA, the CDR3 is TGCGCCAGCAGCATGCAGGCGCTGTTTAGCACAGATACGCAGTATTTT. Amino acid sequence: CASSMQALFSTDTQYF.

The CDR3 protein is CASSPGPNYGYTF. The CDR3, as DNA: TGTGCCAGCAGCCCGGGACCGAACTATGGCTACACCTTC. The chain carries TRBV11-2 and TRBJ1-2; a possible D gene is TRBD1 (5 bases). The germline gives CDR1 SGHAT, CDR2 FQNNGV. The V end was cut by 5 bases, the J end by 2 bases, with 9 bases between. The CDR3 sequence is 13 residues long.

This clone was counted only a few times. This chain joins TRBV30 and TRBJ1-5; D is uncertain. Germline CDR1 reads GTSNPN; CDR2 reads SVGIG (reference sequence). This CDR3 has 13 residues. Trimming took 1 base from V and 7 from J, leaving 11 bases between them. CDR3 nucleotide sequence: TGTGCCTGGAGTGCTTTCGGGGTCCAGCCCCAGCATTTT. Its protein product is CAWSAFGVQPQHF.

This chain links TRBV5-4 with TRBJ2-1; TRBD2 matches 14 bases. The V segment lost 5 bases and the J segment 9 bases; nucleotides outside the gene matches: 7. From germline, CDR1 is SGHNT and CDR2 YYREEE (reference sequence). CDR3 length: 15 residues. CDR3 coding DNA: TGTGCCAGCAGAACCGGGACTAGCGGGAGTAGTGAGCAGTTCTTC. Its protein product is CASRTGTSGSSEQFF. Full variable domain (missing parts from reference TRBV5-4 and TRBJ2-1): ETGVTQSPTHLIKTRGQQVTLRCSSQSGHNTVSWYQQALGQGPQFIFQYYREEENGRGNFPPRFSGLQFPNYSSELNVNALELDDSALYLCASRTGTSGSSEQFFGPGTRLTVL.

J is TRBJ2-1 and V is TRBV2; 8 bases line up with TRBD1. In germline, CDR1 is SNHLY, CDR2 FYNNEI. J lost 5 bases, V lost 8 bases, and 5 bases had no gene match. The CDR3 contains 13 residues. Here the CDR3 DNA reads TGTGCCAGCGCCCAGGACAGGGACAATGAGCAGTTCTTC. It specifies CASAQDRDNEQFF.

The rearrangement joins TRBV27 to TRBJ1-6; tentative D call: TRBD1 (6 bases). CDR3 size: 14 residues. Germline loops: CDR1 MNHEY, CDR2 SMNVEV (reference sequence). Trimming took off 6 bases at V and 7 bases at J, with 13 bases between the two ends. CDR3 bases: TGTGCCAGCAGGTTAGGACAGTCGAATTCACCCCTCCACTTT. Residues: CASRLGQSNSPLHF.

The chain couples TRBV7-8 to TRBJ2-2, with D possibly matching TRBD1 (6 bases). The CDR3 consists of 14 residues. V shed 3 bases and J shed 3 bases, with 8 bases lying between them. Germline CDR1 is SGHVS and CDR2 is FQNEAQ. The DNA of the CDR3 is TGTGCCAGCAGCTTCGGACAGTACACCGGGGAGCTGTTTTTT. This encodes CASSFGQYTGELFF.

This rearrangement joins TRBV28 to TRBJ1-5; D is ambiguous. Per germline, CDR1 MDHEN and CDR2 SYDVKM. The CDR3 contains 13 residues. V was pared by 6 bases and J by 7 bases, with 13 bases between. The CDR3 sequence: CASRPTARQPQHF. The DNA of the CDR3 is TGTGCCAGCAGGCCCACAGCGAGACAGCCCCAGCATTTT.

This sequence joins TRBV27 and TRBJ1-1; D ambiguous. This CDR3 comprises 15 residues. Germline lookup yields CDR1 MNHEY and CDR2 SMNVEV (reference sequence). The V end was cut by 2 bases, the J end by 3 bases, with 13 bases between. The CDR3 DNA is TGTGCCAGCAGTTTAGGGGTTTGGGGTGACACTGAAGCTTTCTTT. Translation gives CASSLGVWGDTEAFF.

V gene TRBV7-2 combines with J gene TRBJ2-1, with TRBD2 matching over 8 bases. Germline-derived CDR1 and CDR2 are SGHTA and FQGNSA. This CDR3 spans 16 amino acids. With V trimmed by 4 bases and J by 5 bases, 10 bases remained unmatched. The CDR3 nucleotides read TGTGCCAGCAGCTCACGAGCGGGGGCGGGGAACAATGAGCAGTTCTTC. This encodes CASSSRAGAGNNEQFF.

This chain uses TRBV5-4 with TRBJ2-7; D unclear. Trimming left V 2 bases short and J 4 bases short, with 13 bases between. Germline-derived CDR1 and CDR2 are SGHNT and YYREEE (reference sequence). CDR3 length: 14 amino acids. CDR3 DNA sequence: TGTGCCAGCAGCTTAGGACCGGTTACATACGAGCAGTACTTC. Protein sequence: CASSLGPVTYEQYF.

The rearrangement uses TRBV5-1 and TRBJ2-1; 7 nucleotides align to TRBD2. Germline lookup yields CDR1 SGHRS and CDR2 YFSETQ. V shed 7 bases and J 6 bases; nucleotides not matched to a gene: 19. The CDR3 runs 17 residues. In nucleotides, the CDR3 is TGCGCCAGCTCCCGGGGAGGGCTAGACCATCGCTTCAATGAGCAGTTCTTC. Its translation: CASSRGGLDHRFNEQFF.

The sample holds one count of this clone. The chain uses TRBV27 and TRBJ2-7, with 7 bases matching TRBD1. Trimming took 5 bases from V and 3 from J; bases not matched to a gene: 13. Germline CDR1 reads MNHEY; CDR2 reads SMNVEV (reference sequence). The CDR3 consists of 16 residues. CDR3 sequence: CASSTHTGAVGYEQYF. The CDR3 bases are TGTGCCAGCAGTACACACACAGGGGCAGTCGGCTACGAGCAGTACTTC.

The chain has TRBV19 and TRBJ2-7, with 7 bases aligning to TRBD2. The germline V gene encodes CDR1 LNHDA and CDR2 SQIVND (reference sequence). The CDR3 consists of 15 residues. V shed 1 base and J 4 bases; nucleotides not matched to a gene: 7. CDR3 protein: CASSIGEAGLYEQYF. CDR3 sequence (DNA): TGTGCCAGTAGTATAGGGGAAGCGGGGCTTTACGAGCAGTACTTC.

This clone was seen a handful of times. In nucleotides, the CDR3 is TGTGCCAGCAGCTTAGCGCTGGGACGCTCTAATGAAAAACTGTTTTTT. This translates into CASSLALGRSNEKLFF. V usage is TRBV7-9 and J usage is TRBJ1-4; TRBD1 is a possible D gene (5 bases). This CDR3 has 16 residues. The ends were cut back, 0 bases at V and 3 bases at J, with 11 bases in the middle. Germline values: CDR1 SEHNR, CDR2 FQNEAQ (reference sequence).

In this sample, this clone turned up a few times. The rearrangement uses TRBV5-4 and TRBJ1-1, with D hard to call. The germline gives CDR1 SGHNT, CDR2 YYREEE (reference sequence). This CDR3 has 12 amino acids. With 3 bases removed from V and 8 bases from J, the gap between germline ends came to 11 bases. In nucleotides, the CDR3 is TGTGCCAGCAGCTCCCAGTCGGGGGAAGCTTTCTTT. Encoded protein: CASSSQSGEAFF.

This rearrangement joins TRBV6-1 to TRBJ1-2, with TRBD1 matching over 9 bases. V lost 3 bases, J lost 2 bases, and 4 bases stayed unmatched. The V gene's germline CDR1 is MNHNS and CDR2 SASEGT. This CDR3 region has 15 residues. Written as DNA, the CDR3 is TGTGCCAGCAGTGAGGGACAGGGCCTCAACTATGGCTACACCTTC. This encodes CASSEGQGLNYGYTF.

V gene TRBV5-1 combines with J gene TRBJ1-5; D is ambiguous. The ends were cut back, 1 base at V and 3 bases at J, with 5 bases in the middle. This CDR3 region has 13 residues. CDR1 is SGHRS and CDR2 is YFSETQ in the germline V gene. The CDR3 coding sequence is TGCGCCAGCAGCTTGCAGCCCAATCAGCCCCAGCATTTT. Translated: CASSLQPNQPQHF.

The genes are TRBV25-1 and TRBJ1-5; perhaps TRBD1 as D (5 bases). The germline V gene encodes CDR1 MGHDK and CDR2 SYGVNS. The CDR3 sequence is 13 residues long. V was pared by 3 bases and J by 10 bases, with 13 bases between. Here the CDR3 reads CASSDTGTSPQHF. The CDR3 DNA sequence: TGTGCCAGCAGTGACACCGGGACTTCACCCCAGCATTTT.

V gene TRBV5-6 combines with J gene TRBJ2-1, with TRBD2 identical over 12 bases. CDR1 SGHDT and CDR2 YYEEEE come from the germline V gene. This CDR3 has 14 amino acids. Trimming took 6 bases from V and 4 from J; bases not matched to a gene: 2. The CDR3 is CASTGLAGYNEQFF. In nucleotides, the CDR3 is TGTGCCAGCACAGGACTAGCGGGGTACAATGAGCAGTTCTTC.

The chain is built from TRBV5-1 and TRBJ2-1, with 9 bases lining up with TRBD1. The CDR3 sequence is 16 residues long. Per germline, CDR1 SGHRS and CDR2 YFSETQ. Unmatched junction bases numbered 12, after V lost 4 bases and J lost 7 bases. In DNA form, the CDR3 reads TGCGCCAGCAGCCTGGGGTATGGGACAGGGCAAAATGAGCAGTTCTTC. This encodes CASSLGYGTGQNEQFF.

V gene TRBV6-7 combines with J gene TRBJ2-5; 7 bases agree with TRBD2. TRBV6-7 is identified as an open reading frame with a role that is uncertain. The CDR3 runs to 17 residues. With 4 bases clipped from V and 1 base from J, the junction kept 12 bases outside the gene matches. In DNA, the CDR3 is TGTGCCAGCAGTTCGCCAACTAGCGCCAGGATCCAAGAGACCCAGTACTTC. It translates to CASSSPTSARIQETQYF.

This clone has only one observation. The rearrangement joins TRBV5-8 to TRBJ1-5, with D uncertain. The CDR3 extends over 16 amino acids. The V gene lost 1 base and the J gene lost 2 bases, with 13 bases spanning the gap. The germline V gene has CDR1 SGHTS and CDR2 YDEGEE. CDR3 region: CASSLSDAPGNQPQHF. The CDR3 DNA is TGTGCCAGCAGCTTGTCGGACGCACCGGGCAATCAGCCCCAGCATTTT.

This chain uses TRBV10-1 with TRBJ2-1; 9 bases map to TRBD2. Germline assignment: CDR1 WNHNN and CDR2 SYGVQD (reference sequence). This CDR3 region has 18 residues. V lost 4 bases and J lost 9; bases outside the gene matches: 19. In DNA, the CDR3 is TGCGCCAGCAGTGGTCCCCGGGGAGCTAGCGGGAAGTCTAGTGAGCAGTTCTTC. Residues: CASSGPRGASGKSSEQFF.